Listed here are 27 T cell receptor beta chains from one sample, sequenced in a study of CD8 T cells in Susac syndrome. Random hexamers were used to reverse transcribe the RNA input (about 0.5 to 1 ug). TCRdb independently ran MiXCR on the immunoSEQ multiplex PCR reads; one entry per CDR3 protein. The sample carries 150,000 to 200,000 distinct CDR3 sequences, roughly 94% recorded once. What was sequenced was CD4+ T cells from PBMCs. The receptor source for this set is a human donor with multiple sclerosis.

The chain joins TRBV12-3 or TRBV12-4 to TRBJ2-2, with 9 nucleotides matching TRBD2. The V gene end was trimmed by 6 bases and the J gene end by 4 bases; junction bases not matched to a gene: 3. The CDR3 is 14 amino acids. CDR3 sequence (DNA): TGTGCCAGCAGGATAGCGGGAGCCACCGGGGAGCTGTTTTTT. Amino acid sequence: CASRIAGATGELFF.

CDR3 nucleotides: TGCAGCTCGAGGGAGGGTCTCCGCGAGCAGTTCTTC. Protein sequence: CSSREGLREQFF. The J gene is TRBJ2-1, the V gene TRBV20-1, with 7 positions matching TRBD2. Per germline, CDR1 DFQATT and CDR2 SNEGSKA (reference sequence). CDR3 length: 12 amino acids.

The V and J genes are TRBV2 and TRBJ1-5; D is perhaps TRBD1 (6 bases). Trimming cost V 3 bases and J 6 bases, with 18 bases left between them. CDR1 is SNHLY, CDR2 FYNNEI, per germline. The CDR3 consists of 16 residues. CDR3 amino acids: CASSERSGAPAQPQHF. DNA of the CDR3: TGTGCCAGCAGTGAGAGGTCGGGGGCCCCCGCTCAGCCCCAGCATTTT.

V usage is TRBV30 and J usage is TRBJ2-3; D could derive from TRBD1 or TRBD2 (6 bases each). The CDR3 is 12 residues long. From germline, CDR1 is GTSNPN and CDR2 SVGIG (reference sequence). Trimming took off 5 bases at V and 6 bases at J, with 12 bases between the two ends. CDR3 DNA: TGTGCCTGGGGGGGCGCGGGGGATACGCAGTATTTT. This sequence encodes CAWGGAGDTQYF.

This clonotype was found once. The chain has TRBV5-8 and TRBJ2-5; 10 bases fit TRBD1. Germline CDR1 reads SGHTS; CDR2 reads YDEGEE. The trim removed 3 bases at V and 5 bases at J, leaving 10 bases unmatched. The CDR3 runs 16 residues. Here the CDR3 DNA reads TGTGCCAGCAGCTCCTCCGGACAGGGGGAATGGGAGACCCAGTACTTC. It is translated as CASSSSGQGEWETQYF.

This chain joins TRBV6-5 and TRBJ2-5; 13 bases are shared with TRBD2. CDR1 and CDR2 (germline): MNHEY, SVGAGI. This CDR3 is built from 15 residues. V gave up 6 bases and J gave up 5 bases; unmatched junction bases: 6. The CDR3, as DNA: TGTGCCAGCAGCCCAAGACTAGCGGGAGGTGAGACCCAGTACTTC. Translating gives CASSPRLAGGETQYF.

This chain connects TRBV5-4 to TRBJ2-6, with 7 bases aligning to TRBD1. V shed 4 bases and J 4 bases; nucleotides not matched to a gene: 8. CDR1 SGHNT and CDR2 YYREEE come from the germline V gene (reference sequence). CDR3 length: 16 amino acids. CDR3: CASSPGQVTGANVLTF. The CDR3 DNA is TGTGCCAGCAGCCCAGGACAGGTCACCGGGGCCAACGTCCTGACTTTC.

The chain couples TRBV6-1 to TRBJ1-3, with D possibly TRBD1 on 6 matching bases. V dropped 4 bases and J dropped 7 bases, with 20 bases sitting between them. The CDR3 sequence is 16 residues long. Germline V gene data show CDR1 as MNHNS and CDR2 as SASEGT. The CDR3 sequence is CASSGTIGTWNNTIYF. The CDR3 DNA reads as TGTGCCAGCAGTGGGACAATTGGGACATGGAACAACACCATATATTTT.

The gene calls are TRBV7-6 and TRBJ2-6; D is perhaps TRBD1 or TRBD2 (5 bases each). The germline V gene has CDR1 SGHVS and CDR2 FNYEAQ. V was trimmed by 1 base and J by 3 bases, leaving 13 bases between them. The CDR3 is 17 residues long. CDR3 coding DNA: TGTGCCAGCAGCTTAGTGGGTCGAGGGGATGGGGCCAACGTCCTGACTTTC. Amino acid sequence: CASSLVGRGDGANVLTF.

The J gene is TRBJ1-1, the V gene TRBV3-1; tentatively, D is TRBD1 (6 bases). The V end was cut by 3 bases, the J end by 5 bases, with 13 bases between. The germline V gene has CDR1 LGHDT and CDR2 YNNKEL (reference sequence). The CDR3 runs 14 residues. In nucleotides, the CDR3 is TGTGCCAGCAGCCACTACAGGGATGGGACTGAAGCTTTCTTT. Residues: CASSHYRDGTEAFF.

V is TRBV3-1 and J is TRBJ2-5; unclear D gene. The CDR3 extends over 13 amino acids. Looked up from germline, CDR1 is LGHDT and CDR2 is YNNKEL (reference sequence). Trimming pared 4 bases from V and 5 bases from J, leaving 11 bases between. CDR3 bases: TGTGCCAGCAGCCTCACCAGTAAGGAGACCCAGTACTTC. This codes for CASSLTSKETQYF.

The rearrangement joins TRBV2 to TRBJ2-7, with 9 nucleotides matching TRBD1. The CDR3 totals 16 residues. J was trimmed by 3 bases and V by 4 bases; bases with no gene match: 10. The germline V gene encodes CDR1 SNHLY and CDR2 FYNNEI. The chain's CDR3 is CASSVSRGQGGYEQYF. In DNA form, the CDR3 reads TGTGCCAGCAGTGTCTCGAGGGGACAGGGAGGCTACGAGCAGTACTTC.

The J gene is TRBJ1-2, the V gene TRBV20-1; a possible D gene is TRBD1 (5 bases). V shed 1 base and J shed 8 bases, with 14 bases lying between them. This CDR3 comprises 13 residues. The germline V gene encodes CDR1 DFQATT and CDR2 SNEGSKA (reference sequence). The CDR3 DNA follows: TGCAGTGCTAGAGCGGGACGGCCGGCAGGCTACACCTTC. Protein sequence: CSARAGRPAGYTF.

This chain joins TRBV10-3 and TRBJ2-1; the D gene is possibly TRBD2 (5 bases). Trimming left V 0 bases short and J 8 bases short, with 5 bases between. The CDR3 runs 12 residues. The germline gives CDR1 ENHRY, CDR2 SYGVKD. CDR3 residues: CAISESRDEQFF. CDR3 coding DNA: TGTGCCATCAGTGAGTCGAGGGATGAGCAGTTCTTC.

The chain recombines TRBV6-1 with TRBJ1-3, with 10 bases identical to TRBD1. Per germline, CDR1 MNHNS and CDR2 SASEGT. CDR3 length: 18 amino acids. Trimming removed 3 bases from V and 3 bases from J; junction bases left unmatched: 11. CDR3 DNA sequence: TGTGCCAGCAGTGATTTCCGGGACAGGGGATCATTTGGAAACACCATATATTTT. Translating gives CASSDFRDRGSFGNTIYF.

V gene TRBV2 combines with J gene TRBJ2-2; TRBD2 matches at 7 bases. The CDR3 consists of 15 residues. J gave up 7 bases and V 7 bases, and 12 bases lay outside the gene matches. From germline, CDR1 is SNHLY and CDR2 FYNNEI. The CDR3: CASKVAGDLIGELFF. In DNA form, the CDR3 reads TGTGCCAGCAAAGTGGCGGGAGACCTCATCGGGGAGCTGTTTTTT.

V gene TRBV12-3 or TRBV12-4 combines with J gene TRBJ1-1; tentatively, D is TRBD1 (5 bases). The V gene lost 5 bases and the J gene lost 4 bases, with 14 bases spanning the gap. The length of the CDR3 is 14 residues. This CDR3 is CASSIIGGATEAFF. The CDR3 DNA follows: TGTGCCAGCAGTATAATAGGTGGGGCCACTGAAGCTTTCTTT.

The chain has TRBV18 and TRBJ2-5; maybe TRBD1 (6 bases). CDR1 and CDR2 from the germline V gene are KGHSH and LQKENI. Trimming cost V 2 bases and J 4 bases, with 11 bases left between them. CDR3 length: 14 residues. In nucleotides, the CDR3 is TGTGCCAGCTCACCAACCAGGGGTCGAGAGACCCAGTACTTC. Its protein product is CASSPTRGRETQYF.

V is TRBV9 and J is TRBJ2-3, with 9 bases that match TRBD1. Per germline, CDR1 SGDLS and CDR2 YYNGEE. The junction had 11 bases not matched to a gene; V was cut back by 4 bases and J by 5 bases. This CDR3 is 16 amino acids long. CDR3: CASSPRTGERGDTQYF. The CDR3 DNA is TGTGCCAGCAGCCCCCGGACAGGGGAGAGGGGAGATACGCAGTATTTT. The variable domain in full, completed from reference TRBV9 and TRBJ2-3, reads DSGVTQTPKHLITATGQRVTLRCSPRSGDLSVYWYQQSLDQGLQFLIQYYNGEERAKGNILERFSAQQFPDLHSELNLSSLELGDSALYFCASSPRTGERGDTQYFGPGTRLTVL.

The chain has TRBV5-1 and TRBJ2-7, with a weak D call TRBD1 (7 bases). Trimming took 2 bases from V and 4 from J, leaving 10 bases between them. CDR3 size: 13 residues. CDR1 and CDR2 from the germline V gene are SGHRS and YFSETQ. CDR3 amino acids: CASSFQGGYEQYF. Written as DNA, the CDR3 is TGCGCCAGCAGCTTCCAGGGGGGTTACGAGCAGTACTTC.

This sequence joins TRBV11-2 and TRBJ1-1; D not certain. This CDR3 has 14 residues. The germline V gene encodes CDR1 SGHAT and CDR2 FQNNGV. Trimming removed 3 bases from V and 0 bases from J, with 8 bases in between. The CDR3 here is CASSFRDMNTEAFF. The CDR3 region has the DNA TGTGCCAGCAGCTTTAGAGATATGAACACTGAAGCTTTCTTT.

This chain connects TRBV24-1 to TRBJ1-2; D unclear. The V gene's germline CDR1 is KGHDR and CDR2 SFDVKD. This CDR3 has 15 residues. Trimming removed 2 bases from V and 4 bases from J, with 13 bases in between. CDR3 in DNA: TGTGCCACCAGTGATTCGAGGAAGGGAATCTATGGCTACACCTTC. It specifies CATSDSRKGIYGYTF.

This clonotype was recorded only once. The chain recombines TRBV2 with TRBJ2-7, with TRBD2 matching 7 bases. This CDR3 region has 15 residues. Germline loops: CDR1 SNHLY, CDR2 FYNNEI. V was clipped by 6 bases and J by 5 bases; unmatched bases: 13. In DNA form, the CDR3 reads TGTGCCAGCAGCCCTTGGGCGGGGGTTCCTAACGAGCAGTACTTC. It yields the protein CASSPWAGVPNEQYF. Combining the CDR3 with reference TRBV2 and TRBJ2-7 gives the whole variable domain EPEVTQTPSHQVTQMGQEVILRCVPISNHLYFYWYRQILGQKVEFLVSFYNNEISEKSEIFDDQFSVERPDGSNFTLKIRSTKLEDSAMYFCASSPWAGVPNEQYFGPGTRLTVT.

The V gene is TRBV10-3, the J gene TRBJ2-7, with 8 bases matching TRBD2. The CDR3 has 19 residues. V lost 6 bases to trimming and J lost 3 bases; unmatched junction nucleotides: 22. Germline loops: CDR1 ENHRY, CDR2 SYGVKD. CDR3: CAISPKLAATRSGFYEQYF. In DNA form, the CDR3 reads TGTGCCATCAGCCCAAAACTAGCGGCTACAAGAAGTGGTTTCTACGAGCAGTACTTC.

V and J are TRBV12-3 or TRBV12-4 and TRBJ1-5, with D unresolved. CDR3 length equals 15 residues. V was shortened by 6 bases and J by 5 bases, with 17 bases between the two germline ends. DNA for the CDR3: TGTGCCAGCAGCCCAACGGGGAGTACGCATCAGCCCCAGCATTTT. Translation gives CASSPTGSTHQPQHF.

This chain connects TRBV7-9 to TRBJ2-3; 10 bases align to TRBD2. The CDR3 loop spans 15 amino acids. Trimming removed 5 bases from V and 1 base from J; junction bases left unmatched: 3. Germline lookup yields CDR1 SEHNR and CDR2 FQNEAQ (reference sequence). The CDR3: CASSLLAGRTDTQYF. The CDR3 DNA sequence: TGTGCCAGCAGCCTACTAGCGGGACGCACAGATACGCAGTATTTT.

The J gene is TRBJ2-2, the V gene TRBV18; the D is unclear. V was cut by 2 bases and J by 1 base, with 8 bases left in between. The CDR3 length is 15 residues. Germline V lookup: CDR1 KGHSH, CDR2 LQKENI. This CDR3 is CASSPKAVNTGELFF. CDR3 nucleotides: TGTGCCAGCTCACCAAAAGCAGTGAACACCGGGGAGCTGTTTTTT.